Presented here are 2 T cell receptor beta chains from one specimen sequenced in a study of blood T cell repertoires in COVID-19. Repertoires were generated with immunoSEQ multiplex PCR, while TCRdb's copy carries only in-frame clones and drops some. This table has more than 120,000 clones, around 88% appearing once. Source material: peripheral blood. The receptors were sampled from a human donor in a cohort sampled during active COVID-19.

The CDR3 loop is CASTLSGTNTGELFF. Here the CDR3 DNA reads TGTGCCAGCACCCTTAGCGGGACCAACACCGGGGAGCTGTTTTTT. The J gene is TRBJ2-2, the V gene TRBV9; 8 nucleotides match TRBD2. The germline V gene has CDR1 SGDLS and CDR2 YYNGEE. The CDR3 extends over 15 amino acids. V dropped 6 bases and J dropped 2; count of bases not matched to a gene: 6.

The V gene is TRBV27, the J gene TRBJ2-5, with 8 nucleotides matching TRBD2. The CDR3 consists of 13 residues. Germline-derived CDR1 and CDR2 are MNHEY and SMNVEV (reference sequence). After removal of 11 bases from V and 3 bases from J, the junction contained 8 bases not matched to a gene. In nucleotides, the CDR3 is TGTGCCCCTCAGACCGGGGGGGAAGAGACCCAGTACTTC. Translation: CAPQTGGEETQYF.